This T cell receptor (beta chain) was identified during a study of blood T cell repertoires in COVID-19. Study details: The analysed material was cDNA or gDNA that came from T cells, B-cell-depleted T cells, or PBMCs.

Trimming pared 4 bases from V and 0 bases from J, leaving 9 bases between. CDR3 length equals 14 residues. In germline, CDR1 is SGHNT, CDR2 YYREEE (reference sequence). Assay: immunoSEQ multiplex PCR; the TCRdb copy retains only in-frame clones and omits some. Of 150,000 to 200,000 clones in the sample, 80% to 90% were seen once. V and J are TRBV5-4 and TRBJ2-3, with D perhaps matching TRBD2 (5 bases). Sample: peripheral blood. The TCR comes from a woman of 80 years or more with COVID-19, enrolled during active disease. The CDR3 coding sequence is TGTGCCAGCAGCCCGCGAGGGAGCACAGATACGCAGTATTTT. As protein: CASSPRGSTDTQYF.